The 27 T cell receptor beta chains reported below all come from one sample, sequenced in a study of blood T cell repertoires in COVID-19. Sequenced by immunoSEQ multiplex PCR; TCRdb stores in-frame clones only, minus some. The data hold 190,000 or so clones, with around nine tenths observed a single time. Sequencing input: peripheral blood. These receptors all stem from a man aged 35 to 55 with active or convalescent COVID-19.

This sequence joins TRBV15 and TRBJ2-5; TRBD2 matches at 8 bases. This CDR3 has 15 amino acids. J was trimmed by 5 bases and V by 0 bases; bases with no gene match: 5. Germline lookup yields CDR1 LNHNV and CDR2 YYDKDF (reference sequence). CDR3 coding DNA: TGTGCCACCAGCAGAGATCGGACTAGCTTGGAGACCCAGTACTTC. It translates to CATSRDRTSLETQYF.

This clone was recorded once. The chain carries TRBV29-1 and TRBJ1-2, with D maybe TRBD1 (6 bases). Germline V gene data show CDR1 as SQVTM and CDR2 as ANQGSEA. The CDR3 sequence is 12 residues long. V shed 7 bases and J shed 8 bases, with 17 bases lying between them. The CDR3 DNA is TGCAGCGCTCGGACAGTGGTTGACGGCTACACCTTC. Translating it yields CSARTVVDGYTF.

The V call is TRBV12-5, the J call TRBJ2-1; 8 positions match TRBD2. Germline trimming cut 7 bases from V and 7 bases from J; bases unmatched to any gene: 6. From germline, CDR1 is LGHNT and CDR2 FRNRAP. CDR3 size: 13 residues. This CDR3 is CASVPGGANEQFF. CDR3 in DNA: TGTGCTAGTGTCCCGGGGGGGGCGAATGAGCAGTTCTTC.

This clone appeared once. The chain has TRBV7-2 and TRBJ2-5; 15 bases fit TRBD2. The ends lost 1 base at V and 2 bases at J; junction bases unmatched: 2. Germline V CDR1 and CDR2: SGHTA, FQGNSA. The CDR3 is 17 residues long. The CDR3 here is CASSLGGLAGGQETQYF. In DNA form, the CDR3 reads TGTGCCAGCAGCTTAGGTGGACTAGCGGGGGGGCAAGAGACCCAGTACTTC.

This clone was seen once. The rearrangement links TRBV28 to TRBJ2-5; D might be TRBD2 (7 bases). V gave up 5 bases and J gave up 4 bases, with 14 bases separating them. The germline V gene encodes CDR1 MDHEN and CDR2 SYDVKM. The CDR3 has 14 residues. The DNA of the CDR3 is TGTGCCAGCAGTCTGCGGGGGCCCCGAGAGACCCAGTACTTC. Protein sequence: CASSLRGPRETQYF.

The CDR3 loop is CASTVRVLNTEAFF. CDR3 nucleotides: TGTGCCAGCACTGTGAGGGTCCTGAACACTGAAGCTTTCTTT. The chain links TRBV2 to TRBJ1-1; D not resolved. CDR1 is SNHLY and CDR2 is FYNNEI in the germline V gene. This CDR3 has 14 residues. V gave up 7 bases and J gave up 0 bases, with 12 bases separating them.

The gene calls are TRBV9 and TRBJ2-3; 7 bases fit TRBD2. The germline V gene has CDR1 SGDLS and CDR2 YYNGEE. The CDR3 covers 15 residues. V trimming: 0 bases; J trimming: 4 bases; junction bases outside the gene matches: 5. Here the CDR3 reads CASSVVGLVSDTQYF. CDR3 bases: TGTGCCAGCAGCGTAGTCGGACTAGTCTCAGATACGCAGTATTTT.

The chain couples TRBV2 to TRBJ2-7, with a tentative D call TRBD2 (5 bases). V was shortened by 5 bases and J by 4 bases, with 9 bases between the two germline ends. Germline CDR1 reads SNHLY; CDR2 reads FYNNEI. The CDR3 length is 12 residues. DNA for the CDR3: TGTGCCAGCAGTATTGGACTGTACGAGCAGTACTTC. The encoded protein is CASSIGLYEQYF.

The chain links TRBV7-9 to TRBJ1-1; maybe TRBD1 (5 bases). V dropped 2 bases and J dropped 8 bases, with 15 bases sitting between them. This CDR3 region has 14 residues. CDR1 and CDR2 from the germline V gene are SEHNR and FQNEAQ (reference sequence). The CDR3 DNA sequence: TGTGCCAGCAGCTTAATGGCCCCACGGGGGGAAGCTTTCTTT. Translation gives CASSLMAPRGEAFF.

This chain joins TRBV6-2 or TRBV6-3 and TRBJ1-5, with D possibly TRBD1 on 5 matching bases. This CDR3 region has 13 residues. V was cut by 4 bases and J by 7 bases, with 11 bases left in between. CDR1 MNHEY and CDR2 SVGEGT come from the germline V gene. The CDR3 DNA sequence: TGTGCCAGCAGTTCAGGGCGGGGACAGCCCCAGCATTTT. Translation gives CASSSGRGQPQHF.

The CDR3: CASGLAGGQGEETQYF. The CDR3 DNA sequence: TGTGCTAGTGGTTTGGCGGGGGGACAGGGAGAAGAGACCCAGTACTTC. J is TRBJ2-5 and V is TRBV12-5, with 9 bases fitting TRBD1. Germline CDR1 reads LGHNT; CDR2 reads FRNRAP. Trimming cost V 1 base and J 3 bases; bases outside gene matches: 6. The CDR3 has 16 amino acids.

This clone was found once. This chain joins TRBV28 and TRBJ1-1, with 8 positions matching TRBD1. The length of the CDR3 is 13 residues. In germline, CDR1 is MDHEN, CDR2 SYDVKM. V shed 6 bases and J 4 bases; nucleotides not matched to a gene: 4. The chain's CDR3 is CASRLTGGTEAFF. The DNA for the CDR3 is TGTGCCAGCAGGCTCACAGGGGGCACTGAAGCTTTCTTT.

The rearrangement uses TRBV5-5 and TRBJ1-2, with TRBD1 matching 9 bases. CDR1 SGHKS and CDR2 YYEKEE come from the germline V gene (reference sequence). The CDR3 has 16 residues. V shed 6 bases and J 5 bases; nucleotides not matched to a gene: 14. CDR3 region: CASILGGTGIIYGYTF. The DNA of the CDR3 is TGTGCCAGCATCCTGGGGGGGACAGGGATAATTTATGGCTACACCTTC. The entire variable domain, with the rest obtained from reference TRBV5-5 and TRBJ1-2, is as follows: DAGVTQSPTHLIKTRGQQVTLRCSPISGHKSVSWYQQVLGQGPQFIFQYYEKEERGRGNFPDRFSARQFPNYSSELNVNALLLGDSALYLCASILGGTGIIYGYTFGSGTRLTVV.

The chain links TRBV7-9 to TRBJ2-5, with D possibly matching TRBD2 (6 bases). CDR1 and CDR2 (germline): SEHNR, FQNEAQ (reference sequence). Trimming stripped 3 bases from V and 5 bases from J, with 19 bases between. The CDR3 loop spans 16 amino acids. The CDR3 DNA is TGTGCCAGCAGCTTCACTAGCCGGGGAGTGGGGGAGACCCAGTACTTC. Amino acid sequence: CASSFTSRGVGETQYF.

The V call is TRBV28, the J call TRBJ1-4, with a possible D match to TRBD1 (6 bases). This CDR3 is 15 amino acids long. Germline V gives CDR1 MDHEN, CDR2 SYDVKM. The V end lost 3 bases, the J end lost 5 bases, and 13 bases lay between the germline ends. The CDR3 DNA reads as TGTGCCAGCAGTTTTGAGGACAGCTTAAATGAAAAACTGTTTTTT. Protein product: CASSFEDSLNEKLFF.

Note on this clone: The identical CDR3 is also encoded by other nucleotide sequences in the sample. The chain is built from TRBV19 and TRBJ2-7; the D gene is possibly TRBD1 (6 bases). CDR1 is LNHDA and CDR2 is SQIVND in the germline V gene (reference sequence). There are 12 residues in the CDR3. The V gene lost 5 bases and the J gene lost 2 bases, with 7 bases spanning the gap. CDR3 sequence: CASSGGAYEQYF. CDR3 bases: TGTGCCAGTAGTGGGGGCGCCTACGAGCAGTACTTC.

V is TRBV4-2 and J is TRBJ2-5, with a weak D call TRBD1 (6 bases). CDR3 size: 14 residues. V lost 3 bases to trimming and J lost 2 bases, with 10 bases between them. Germline loops: CDR1 LGHNA, CDR2 YNFKEQ. The CDR3 loop is CASSQAGQQETQYF. In DNA, the CDR3 is TGTGCCAGCAGCCAGGCCGGACAGCAAGAGACCCAGTACTTC.

The chain is built from TRBV7-2 and TRBJ1-5; 8 positions agree with TRBD1. The CDR3 totals 14 residues. V shed 3 bases and J 7 bases; nucleotides not matched to a gene: 5. The germline V gene has CDR1 SGHTA and CDR2 FQGNSA. DNA for the CDR3: TGTGCCAGCAGCTTGACAGGGGTTGAGCAGCCCCAGCATTTT. Translation: CASSLTGVEQPQHF.

This chain links TRBV2 with TRBJ1-5; 8 bases agree with TRBD1. The CDR3 is made up of 16 amino acids. Trimming took 7 bases from V and 2 from J; bases not matched to a gene: 10. From germline, CDR1 is SNHLY and CDR2 FYNNEI. CDR3 sequence: CASNIDTGGGNQPQHF. The CDR3 DNA reads as TGTGCCAGCAACATAGATACAGGGGGAGGCAATCAGCCCCAGCATTTT.

This clone was found a few times. The chain employs TRBV13 and TRBJ1-1; D is ambiguous. V was cut by 4 bases and J by 1 base, with 7 bases left in between. This CDR3 is built from 13 residues. Germline CDR1 reads PRHDT; CDR2 reads FYEKMQ (reference sequence). DNA of the CDR3: TGTGCCAGCAGCTGGAGAGGGAACACTGAAGCTTTCTTT. Translating it yields CASSWRGNTEAFF.

The sample holds a few counts of this clone. The chain joins TRBV30 to TRBJ1-3, with unresolved D. The CDR3 loop spans 15 amino acids. V was pared by 0 bases and J by 0 bases, with 9 bases between. Germline CDR1 is GTSNPN and CDR2 is SVGIG (reference sequence). The CDR3 DNA reads TGTGCCTGGAGTGTACTAAGTCACTCTGGAAACACCATATATTTT. Its protein product is CAWSVLSHSGNTIYF. Variable domain in full (rest from reference TRBV30 and TRBJ1-3): SQTIHQWPATLVQPVGSPLSLECTVEGTSNPNLYWYRQAAGRGLQLLFYSVGIGQISSEVPQNLSASRPQDRQFILSSKKLLLSDSGFYLCAWSVLSHSGNTIYFGEGSWLTVV.

The chain has TRBV6-1 and TRBJ1-3; the D gene is possibly TRBD1 (5 bases). V lost 1 base, J lost 2 bases, and 9 bases lay in between. The CDR3 is 15 amino acids. Germline assignment: CDR1 MNHNS and CDR2 SASEGT. CDR3 in amino acids: CASSEDRGTGNTIYF. The CDR3 nucleotides are TGTGCCAGCAGTGAAGACCGGGGGACTGGAAACACCATATATTTT.

The genes are TRBV28 and TRBJ1-5; D remains unclear. This CDR3 spans 16 amino acids. V was trimmed by 6 bases and J by 0 bases, leaving 15 bases between them. Germline lookup yields CDR1 MDHEN and CDR2 SYDVKM. The CDR3 reads CASRSPEGNSNQPQHF. The CDR3 DNA follows: TGTGCCAGCAGATCCCCCGAGGGTAATAGCAATCAGCCCCAGCATTTT.

This clone was observed once. The chain recombines TRBV11-1 with TRBJ2-1, with 7 bases identical to TRBD1. Trimming at V came to 5 bases and at J to 7 bases, leaving 11 bases not matched to a gene. From germline, CDR1 is SGHAT and CDR2 FQDESV (reference sequence). The CDR3 is 15 amino acids. The CDR3 spells CASSHPGQTSNEQFF. CDR3 in DNA: TGTGCCAGCAGCCACCCGGGACAGACTTCGAATGAGCAGTTCTTC.

This chain connects TRBV5-4 to TRBJ2-3, with 9 bases lining up with TRBD2. With V trimmed by 1 base and J by 0 bases, 3 bases remained unmatched. The CDR3 is 16 residues long. Germline CDR1 reads SGHNT; CDR2 reads YYREEE (reference sequence). The CDR3 coding sequence is TGTGCCAGCAGCTTGTGGCGGGGGGGGAGCACAGATACGCAGTATTTT. It yields the protein CASSLWRGGSTDTQYF.

The V and J genes are TRBV5-5 and TRBJ1-6; D not certain. This CDR3 comprises 16 residues. Germline CDR1 is SGHKS and CDR2 is YYEKEE (reference sequence). V shed 2 bases and J shed 0 bases, with 9 bases lying between them. CDR3 DNA: TGTGCCAGCAGCTTCAGGATGAGCTCCTATAATTCACCCCTCCACTTT. It encodes CASSFRMSSYNSPLHF.

This chain uses TRBV28 with TRBJ1-5; possible D gene TRBD1, 5 bases. This CDR3 contains 15 residues. Germline V gene data show CDR1 as MDHEN and CDR2 as SYDVKM. V was trimmed by 5 bases and J by 2 bases, leaving 13 bases between them. DNA for the CDR3: TGTGCCAGCAGTCCGTCGCGGGGCGGCAATCAGCCCCAGCATTTT. Translating it yields CASSPSRGGNQPQHF.